This paragraph covers one T cell receptor beta chain sequence. Its cognate antigen is unknown. The V gene's germline CDR1 is SNHLY and CDR2 FYNNEI. There are 15 residues in the CDR3. V lost 5 bases to trimming and J lost 4 bases; unmatched junction nucleotides: 8. This entry comes from a study of cytomegalovirus exposure and HLA in healthy donors. Study as a whole: The early release's HLA-typed donors yielded tens of millions of unique TCRs.

The study ran its PCR with 60 Vbeta and 13 Jbeta primers. Assay: immunoSEQ multiplex PCR; the TCRdb copy retains only in-frame clones and omits some. This table holds more than 150,000 clones, around 84% found once. Study conclusions and caveats: A missense DCLRE1C variant was associated with V- and J-gene trimming of TCR beta chains in a later analysis, and an independent cohort replicated the association. It was reportedly the case that the classifier diagnosed cytomegalovirus status with high specificity and sensitivity. Sequencing likely generated an artifact that appeared as a cluster of highly shared sequence variants.

This clonotype originated in a girl aged 2 to 10 in good health and CMV-seropositive. J is TRBJ1-5 and V is TRBV2; 7 bases are shared with TRBD1. The sequenced sample was PBMCs. CDR3 in DNA: TGTGCCAGCAGTTTAGATGACAGGGATAATCAGCCCCAGCATTTT. It is translated as CASSLDDRDNQPQHF.